This T cell receptor (beta chain) was retrieved from a study of blood T cell repertoires in COVID-19. Study-wide background: There were acute and convalescent COVID-19 samples, and they came from the United States, Italy and Spain. In each case, the material was cDNA or gDNA derived from T cells, B-cell-depleted T cells, or PBMCs.

How the authors handled the data: Counts of nucleated cells, estimated from reference gene primer amplification, were obtained. Clones were read by immunoSEQ multiplex PCR, and TCRdb kept only the in-frame ones, dropping some. V and J calls and clone size are as listed in that table; D and trimming were resolved from the DNA. The sample lists roughly 150,000 clones, roughly 80% seen once, with approximately 15% in the top ten. J lost 5 bases, V lost 1 base, and 11 bases had no gene match. The CDR3 spans 18 residues. Germline CDR1 is MDHEN and CDR2 is SYDVKM. The V call is TRBV28, the J call TRBJ2-1; 10 bases fit TRBD1. Sample: peripheral blood. The receptor was derived from a woman older than 75 with acute or convalescent COVID-19. The CDR3 coding sequence is TGTGCCAGCAGTTTATTCCACCTGGGACAGGGGAGCGACAATGAGCAGTTCTTC. Translating it yields CASSLFHLGQGSDNEQFF.